The next 3 T cell receptor beta chains were all read from a single sample in a study of blood T cell repertoires in COVID-19. Sequencing was performed with immunoSEQ multiplex PCR; in TCRdb, only in-frame clones are kept and a portion is missing. The sample yields some 97,000 clones, about nine tenths seen once. Sample: peripheral blood. The receptors come from a man aged 55 to 69 with acute or convalescent COVID-19.

V and J are TRBV10-1 and TRBJ1-6; D gene unclear. Germline V gene data show CDR1 as WNHNN and CDR2 as SYGVQD (reference sequence). The CDR3 runs 16 residues. Trimming removed 0 bases at V and 6 bases at J, with 12 bases between. The CDR3 here is CASSESRDGSNSPLHF. DNA for the CDR3: TGCGCCAGCAGTGAGTCAAGAGACGGGAGTAATTCACCCCTCCACTTT.

This clone was detected only once. V and J are TRBV20-1 and TRBJ1-6; no definite D call. CDR1 is DFQATT and CDR2 is SNEGSKA in the germline V gene (reference sequence). Trimming removed 1 base at V and 8 bases at J, with 3 bases between. The CDR3 is 11 amino acids. The CDR3 DNA sequence: TGCAGTGCTAGAGCCGATTCACCCCTCCACTTT. Translation gives CSARADSPLHF.

This rearrangement joins TRBV5-1 to TRBJ1-4, with D uncertain. The CDR3 consists of 14 residues. Germline CDR1 and CDR2: SGHRS and YFSETQ. V lost 7 bases and J lost 5, with 15 bases in between. The CDR3 protein is CASALDVRNEKLFF. As DNA, the CDR3 is TGCGCCAGCGCCCTGGATGTGAGGAATGAAAAACTGTTTTTT.